The rows below give T cell receptor beta chains drawn from one sample of a study of T cell repertoires in cytomegalovirus infection. Their specific antigens are unknown. TCRdb passed the reads through MiXCR, listing each CDR3 protein once. Of about 69,000 distinct CDR3 sequences in the sample, around 28% are singletons; the top ten hold roughly 65%. The sample here was CD8+ T cells from cultured PBMCs, taken from culture after CMV antigen stimulation. The receptor set was obtained from a human donor in good health (CMV status not recorded). Some clones in this sample may be carry-over from other donors' samples. The CDR3 runs from the conserved cysteine through the conserved F or W. The D gene is left open where the match is weak. Only some rows state a clone size, as once, few, many or a class for expanded clones.

D | size | J | V | DNA | CDR3
- | few | TRBJ2-3 | TRBV7-9 | TGTGCCAGCAGCTTACTGGTAACTGATACGCAGTATTTT | CASSLLVTDTQYF
TRBD2 | few | TRBJ2-2 | TRBV4-3 | TGCGCCAGCAGCCAAGATTCTTTGGTAGCGGGAGGGCCCGGGGAGCTGTTTTTT | CASSQDSLVAGGPGELFF
TRBD1 | many | TRBJ2-5 | TRBV7-2 | TGTGCCAGCAGCTACAGGGGGCAGAGAGGAGAGACCCAGTACTTC | CASSYRGQRGETQYF
- | - | TRBJ1-6 | TRBV11-3 | TGTGCCAGCAGCCAAACAGGGAGCTCCTATAATTCACCCCTCCACTTT | CASSQTGSSYNSPLHF
- | - | TRBJ2-5 | TRBV6-6 | TGTGCCAGCATTACAACACAGGGAAAACAAGAGACCCAGTACTTC | CASITTQGKQETQYF
TRBD2 | - | TRBJ2-1 | TRBV12-3/TRBV12-4 | TGTGCCAGCAGTTTAGGAGGGCTAGCGGGCGGTTACAATGAGCAGTTCTTC | CASSLGGLAGGYNEQFF
- | - | TRBJ1-1 | TRBV10-3 | TGTGCCTCAGGCGGAGGGAACACTGAAGCTTTCTTT | CASGGGNTEAFF
TRBD1 | few | TRBJ1-6 | TRBV11-3 | TGTGCCAGCAGCCCAAGGACAGGGCAAGGTTCTAATTCACCCCTCCACTTT | CASSPRTGQGSNSPLHF
TRBD2 | - | TRBJ2-3 | TRBV20-1 | TGCAGTGCTATGGGACTAGCCGGCCGGATGGATACGCAGTATTTT | CSAMGLAGRMDTQYF
TRBD2 | few | TRBJ2-2 | TRBV6-5 | TGTGCCAGCAGTTACTTAGCGGGAGAGGTCGGCGGGGAGCTGTTTTTT | CASSYLAGEVGGELFF
TRBD2 | - | TRBJ2-1 | TRBV19 | TGTGTCAGTGGCCGGACTAGCGGGACATACAATGAGCAGTTCTTC | CVSGRTSGTYNEQFF
TRBD2 | - | TRBJ2-3 | TRBV19 | TGTGCCAGTATTACAGATCTAGCGGGGCCTAGCACAGATACGCAGTATTTT | CASITDLAGPSTDTQYF
- | many | TRBJ2-1 | TRBV19 | TGTGCCAGTAGTTTAGCGGTTATCTACAATGAGCAGTTCTTC | CASSLAVIYNEQFF
- | - | TRBJ2-3 | TRBV4-1 | TGCGCCAGCAGCCAAGATAGGTGGGACACAGATACGCAGTATTTT | CASSQDRWDTDTQYF
- | - | TRBJ2-2 | TRBV29-1 | TGCAGCGTTGACCCGGGTGGGGTACCCGGGGAGCTGTTTTTT | CSVDPGGVPGELFF
- | few | TRBJ2-1 | TRBV20-1 | TGCAGTGCTAGAGATCGAGGGAGCGGACGAAACAATGAGCAGTTCTTC | CSARDRGSGRNNEQFF
- | - | TRBJ1-5 | TRBV28 | TGTGCCAGCAGTTCACGGACGGATAACGACCAGCCCCAGCATTTT | CASSSRTDNDQPQHF
- | many | TRBJ2-5 | TRBV11-2 | TGTGCCAGCAGCGAGGAAGTAGGGCTCCAGGAGACCCAGTACTTC | CASSEEVGLQETQYF
- | - | TRBJ1-1 | TRBV7-9 | TGTGCCAGCAGCCCCGCAGGGCTAGAAGCTTTCTTT | CASSPAGLEAFF
TRBD1 | many | TRBJ1-1 | TRBV7-2 | TGTGCCAGCAGCCCGCCGACAGGGGGGGGCACTGAAGCTTTCTTT | CASSPPTGGGTEAFF
TRBD2 | many | TRBJ2-7 | TRBV10-3 | TGTGCCACTAGTGGGACTAGCGAGCACGAGCAGTACTTC | CATSGTSEHEQYF
TRBD1 | - | TRBJ2-7 | TRBV12-3/TRBV12-4 | TGTGCCAGCAGCGCAGGGGGACCATCCTACGAGCAGTACTTC | CASSAGGPSYEQYF
- | few | TRBJ2-5 | TRBV6-5 | TGTGCCAGCAGTCGTACAGGGTGGGGGGAGACCCAGTACTTC | CASSRTGWGETQYF
- | - | TRBJ2-3 | TRBV6-1 | TGTGCCAGCACGGAGTTGGATACGCAGTATTTT | CASTELDTQYF
- | few | TRBJ2-5 | TRBV27 | TGTGCCAGCAGTCCAGGTATCCAAGAGACCCAGTACTTC | CASSPGIQETQYF
TRBD2 | few | TRBJ2-1 | TRBV7-2 | TGTGCCAGCAGCACCGGACTAGCGGCAGGAGAGCAGTTCTTC | CASSTGLAAGEQFF